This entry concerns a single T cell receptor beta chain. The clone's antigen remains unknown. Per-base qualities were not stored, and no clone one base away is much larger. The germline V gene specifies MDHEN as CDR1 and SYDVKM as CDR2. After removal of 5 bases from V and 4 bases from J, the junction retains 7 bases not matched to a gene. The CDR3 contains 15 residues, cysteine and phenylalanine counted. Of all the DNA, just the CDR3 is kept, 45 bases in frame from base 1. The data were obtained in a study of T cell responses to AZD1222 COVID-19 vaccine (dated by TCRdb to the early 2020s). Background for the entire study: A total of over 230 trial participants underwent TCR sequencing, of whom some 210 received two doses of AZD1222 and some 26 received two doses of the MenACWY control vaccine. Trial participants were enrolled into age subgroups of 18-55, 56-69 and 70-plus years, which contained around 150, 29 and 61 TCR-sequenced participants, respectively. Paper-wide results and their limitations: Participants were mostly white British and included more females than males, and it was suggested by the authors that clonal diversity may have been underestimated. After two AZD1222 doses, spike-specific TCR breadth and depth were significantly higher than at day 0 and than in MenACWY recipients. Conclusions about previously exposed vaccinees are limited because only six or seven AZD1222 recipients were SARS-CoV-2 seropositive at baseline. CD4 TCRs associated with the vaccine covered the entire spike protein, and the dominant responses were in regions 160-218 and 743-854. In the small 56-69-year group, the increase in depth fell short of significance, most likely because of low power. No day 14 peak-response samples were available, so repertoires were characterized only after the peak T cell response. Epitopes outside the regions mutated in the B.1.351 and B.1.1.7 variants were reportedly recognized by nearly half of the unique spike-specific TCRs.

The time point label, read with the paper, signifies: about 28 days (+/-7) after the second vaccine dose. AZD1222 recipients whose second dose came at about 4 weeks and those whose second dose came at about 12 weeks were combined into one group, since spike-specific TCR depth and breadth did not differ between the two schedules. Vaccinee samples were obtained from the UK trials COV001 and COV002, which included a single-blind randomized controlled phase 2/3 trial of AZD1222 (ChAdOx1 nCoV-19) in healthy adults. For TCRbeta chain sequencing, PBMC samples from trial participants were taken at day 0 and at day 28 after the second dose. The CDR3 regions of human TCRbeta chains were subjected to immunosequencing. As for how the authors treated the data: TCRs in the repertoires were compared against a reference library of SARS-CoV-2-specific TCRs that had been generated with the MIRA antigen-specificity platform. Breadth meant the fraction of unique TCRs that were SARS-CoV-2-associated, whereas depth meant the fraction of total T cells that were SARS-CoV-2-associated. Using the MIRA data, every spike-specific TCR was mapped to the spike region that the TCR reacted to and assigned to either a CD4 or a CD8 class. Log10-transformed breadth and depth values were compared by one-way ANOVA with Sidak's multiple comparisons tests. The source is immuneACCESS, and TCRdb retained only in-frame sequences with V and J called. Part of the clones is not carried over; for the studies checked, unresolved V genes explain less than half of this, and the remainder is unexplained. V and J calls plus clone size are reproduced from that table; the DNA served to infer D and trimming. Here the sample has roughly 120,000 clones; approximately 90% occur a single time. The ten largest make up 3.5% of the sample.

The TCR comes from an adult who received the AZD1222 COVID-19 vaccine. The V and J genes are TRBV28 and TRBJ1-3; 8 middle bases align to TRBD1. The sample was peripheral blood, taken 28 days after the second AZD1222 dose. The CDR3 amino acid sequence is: CASSLQGGTGNTIYF. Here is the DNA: TGTGCCAGCAGTCTACAGGGGGGGACCGGAAACACCATATATTTT.